These T cell receptor beta chains were read from a single sample in a study of blood T cell repertoires in COVID-19. This table comes from immunoSEQ multiplex PCR, and its TCRdb copy is limited to in-frame clones, with some not included. The table records under 350,000 clones, 80% to 90% of them present only once. Sequenced input: peripheral blood. The receptor set was obtained from a man in his forties with acute or convalescent COVID-19. Each CDR3 is given without its conserved first and last residue. Each record gives: D gene, V gene, J gene, CDR3 length, CDR3 protein. The D gene is left open where the match is weak.

>TRBD1|TRBV30|TRBJ2-7|12
AWRGQGIAYEQY
>TRBD1|TRBV30|TRBJ1-2|12
ACGTGTQTYGYT
>NA|TRBV5-1|TRBJ2-7|14
ASSLAPQGTSYEQY
>TRBD1|TRBV11-2|TRBJ2-7|12
ASSTLGQSYEQY
>NA|TRBV5-4|TRBJ2-2|14
ASSLAAGSWSGELF
>TRBD1|TRBV2|TRBJ1-1|11
ASSNHRGLEAF
>NA|TRBV30|TRBJ2-1|10
AWGTGGNEQF
>NA|TRBV11-2|TRBJ2-5|10
ASSPGLLSQY
>NA|TRBV28|TRBJ1-2|12
ASSPVQGFYGYT
>NA|TRBV14|TRBJ2-2|11
ASSPRRTGELF
>NA|TRBV7-6|TRBJ1-4|12
ASSPVPLNEKLF
>TRBD1|TRBV7-6|TRBJ1-6|15
ASSLVDRGLSNSPLH
>NA|TRBV9|TRBJ2-1|13
ASSVVATSYNEQF
>TRBD2|TRBV20-1|TRBJ2-7|12
SASVQRGSYEQY
>NA|TRBV10-2|TRBJ2-7|10
ASSDQGREQY
>NA|TRBV2|TRBJ2-7|12
ASSETSLQGKQY
>TRBD2|TRBV7-3|TRBJ2-3|14
ASSPRLAGGLDTQY
>NA|TRBV5-1|TRBJ2-3|13
ASRGLAEPTDTQY
>TRBD1|TRBV6-5|TRBJ2-7|13
ASSHLGDRASEQY
>TRBD1|TRBV24-1|TRBJ2-1|14
ATSDVGQGNPNEQF
>NA|TRBV6-5|TRBJ2-6|14
ASSYSGPSGANVLT
>TRBD2|TRBV9|TRBJ2-1|11
ASSRDYPGEQF